These T cell receptor beta chains were read from a single sample in a study of cytomegalovirus exposure and HLA in healthy donors. Some clones are missing from TCRdb's copy, which holds only in-frame ones; the method was immunoSEQ multiplex PCR. The repertoire holds under 200,000 clones, with 78% as singletons. What was sequenced was PBMCs. These receptors were obtained from a woman in her forties in good health and CMV-seronegative. Both conserved end residues are part of each CDR3. A D gene is named only where the DNA matches it firmly. Clone size, where shown, is once, few, many, or a class for clones that have expanded.

V: TRBV19
D: -
J: TRBJ1-1
length: 17
size: many
DNA: TGTGCCAGTAGTTCCAACCCCCGGGATCGGAGGGACACTGAAGCTTTCTTT
CDR3: CASSSNPRDRRDTEAFF

V: TRBV5-4
D: TRBD1
J: TRBJ1-4
length: 18
size: once
DNA: TGTGCCAGCAGCTCCCGGGGGGGACAGGGGGCCACTAATGAAAAACTGTTTTTT
CDR3: CASSSRGGQGATNEKLFF

V: TRBV19
D: -
J: TRBJ1-4
length: 14
size: -
DNA: TGTGCCAGTAGTATGTGGAACAGGAATGAAAAACTGTTTTTT
CDR3: CASSMWNRNEKLFF

V: TRBV6-1
D: TRBD1
J: TRBJ1-1
length: 14
size: few
DNA: TGTGCCAGCAGTGAAGGATTGGGGACAGACCAAGCTTTCTTT
CDR3: CASSEGLGTDQAFF

V: TRBV4-1
D: -
J: TRBJ1-1
length: 15
size: -
DNA: TGCGCCAGCAGGGTTGGGGGGGCTGTGAACACTGAAGCTTTCTTT
CDR3: CASRVGGAVNTEAFF

V: TRBV19
D: -
J: TRBJ1-2
length: 16
size: few
DNA: TGTGCCAGTACCAGACTAAATAACGACCTAAACTATGGCTACACCTTC
CDR3: CASTRLNNDLNYGYTF

V: TRBV18
D: TRBD1
J: TRBJ1-3
length: 14
size: -
DNA: TGTGCCAGCTCACCGACAGGGGCCGGAAACACCATATATTTT
CDR3: CASSPTGAGNTIYF

V: TRBV27
D: TRBD1
J: TRBJ2-2
length: 13
size: -
DNA: TGTGCCAGCAGTTCACAGGGGACCGGGGAGCTGTTTTTT
CDR3: CASSSQGTGELFF

V: TRBV9
D: TRBD2
J: TRBJ2-3
length: 12
size: -
DNA: TGTGCCAGCAGCGCGAGCGGGGTGTCGCAGTATTTT
CDR3: CASSASGVSQYF

V: TRBV6-1
D: -
J: TRBJ1-4
length: 14
size: -
DNA: TGTGCCAGCAGTGCGGTCAACCTTAATGAAAAACTGTTTTTT
CDR3: CASSAVNLNEKLFF

V: TRBV7-6
D: -
J: TRBJ2-7
length: 14
size: -
DNA: TGTGCCAGCAGCTTTGGTACAGGTTTCTACGAGCAGTACTTC
CDR3: CASSFGTGFYEQYF

V: TRBV19
D: -
J: TRBJ2-2
length: 15
size: -
DNA: TGTGCCAGTACAGTCACGGGGGGCATTTCTGGGGAGCTGTTTTTT
CDR3: CASTVTGGISGELFF

V: TRBV5-4
D: -
J: TRBJ2-7
length: 14
size: -
DNA: TGTGCCAGCAGCCGCCGGGACAAGCCCTACGAGCAGTACTTC
CDR3: CASSRRDKPYEQYF

V: TRBV4-1
D: -
J: TRBJ2-3
length: 17
size: -
DNA: TGCGCCAGCAGCCATCCCGTCGCGGGGGCGAGCACAGATACGCAGTATTTT
CDR3: CASSHPVAGASTDTQYF

V: TRBV29-1
D: TRBD1
J: TRBJ1-2
length: 14
size: -
DNA: TGCAGCGGGCGGTCGGGACAGGGAAGGGATGGCTACACCTTC
CDR3: CSGRSGQGRDGYTF

V: TRBV5-6
D: TRBD1
J: TRBJ1-6
length: 15
size: -
DNA: TGTGCCAGCAGCTTTCTGACAGGGGATGATTCACCCCTCCACTTT
CDR3: CASSFLTGDDSPLHF

V: TRBV14
D: -
J: TRBJ1-3
length: 14
size: -
DNA: TGTGCCAGCAGCCCCCGACAGTCTGGAAACACCATATATTTT
CDR3: CASSPRQSGNTIYF

V: TRBV4-1
D: TRBD1
J: TRBJ2-5
length: 15
size: once
DNA: TGCGCCAGCAGCCGGGAGGGACAGGGAAAGGAGACCCAGTACTTC
CDR3: CASSREGQGKETQYF

V: TRBV7-3
D: -
J: TRBJ1-4
length: 15
size: -
DNA: TGTGCCAGCAGCTCCACCGGGGTTCCGGGGGAAAAACTGTTTTTT
CDR3: CASSSTGVPGEKLFF

V: TRBV6-1
D: -
J: TRBJ2-5
length: 13
size: -
DNA: TGTGCCAGCACCTTGGACAGACAAGAGACCCAGTACTTC
CDR3: CASTLDRQETQYF

V: TRBV15
D: TRBD1
J: TRBJ2-3
length: 17
size: -
DNA: TGTGCCACCAGCAGGGCGATGGGACAGGGAGGAACAGATACGCAGTATTTT
CDR3: CATSRAMGQGGTDTQYF

V: TRBV10-3
D: -
J: TRBJ1-5
length: 15
size: -
DNA: TGTGCCATCAGTGAGTCCCCCCCGGAGAGTCAGCCCCAGCATTTT
CDR3: CAISESPPESQPQHF

V: TRBV2
D: -
J: TRBJ1-1
length: 14
size: -
DNA: TGTGCCAGCAGTATACTACAAGGGAGGGCTGAAGCTTTCTTT
CDR3: CASSILQGRAEAFF